The 9 T cell receptor beta chains in this list originate from one sample, sequenced in a study of T cells in localized non-small cell lung cancer. TCRdb's copy holds only in-frame clones and misses some; the assay was immunoSEQ multiplex PCR. Of more than 30,000 clones listed, 85% to 90% are singletons. The sequencing used peripheral blood, collected before any cancer treatment. These receptors were collected from a male donor aged 60 or over with stage III lung adenocarcinoma.

The chain carries TRBV19 and TRBJ2-1; 12 bases match TRBD2. This CDR3 is built from 18 residues. V was pared by 4 bases and J by 6 bases, with 13 bases of the junction left unmatched. CDR1 is LNHDA, CDR2 SQIVND, per germline (reference sequence). CDR3 amino acids: CASSTRGASGRALNEQFF. The CDR3 DNA follows: TGTGCCAGTAGTACCCGAGGGGCTAGCGGGAGGGCCCTCAATGAGCAGTTCTTC.

The V call is TRBV6-6, the J call TRBJ2-2, with 7 bases aligning to TRBD2. This CDR3 comprises 13 residues. V was pared by 4 bases and J by 7 bases, with 3 bases of the junction left unmatched. Germline CDR1 and CDR2: MNHNY and SVGAGI (reference sequence). CDR3 sequence: CASSWEGIGELFF. The CDR3 nucleotides are TGTGCCAGCAGTTGGGAGGGAATCGGGGAGCTGTTTTTT.

In DNA, the CDR3 is TGTGCCAGCAGACCAAGACAGGGAAGGGGCAATCAGCCCCAGCATTTT. The encoded protein is CASRPRQGRGNQPQHF. This chain connects TRBV27 to TRBJ1-5; 7 nucleotides align to TRBD1. The CDR3 has 16 amino acids. Losses at the gene ends were 6 bases for V and 2 bases for J; bases not matched to a gene: 10. CDR1 and CDR2 from the germline V gene are MNHEY and SMNVEV (reference sequence).

This rearrangement joins TRBV5-1 to TRBJ2-3; D may be TRBD2 (6 bases). Trimming pared 0 bases from V and 1 base from J, leaving 12 bases between. CDR3 size: 16 residues. Germline V gene data show CDR1 as SGHRS and CDR2 as YFSETQ. CDR3 in DNA: TGCGCCAGCAGCTTGGGAGGGACTCACCGCACAGATACGCAGTATTTT. This codes for CASSLGGTHRTDTQYF.

J is TRBJ2-5 and V is TRBV7-9, with D hard to call. The V end was cut by 2 bases, the J end by 5 bases, with 9 bases between. In germline, CDR1 is SEHNR, CDR2 FQNEAQ (reference sequence). This CDR3 has 13 residues. DNA for the CDR3: TGTGCCAGCAGCTTATCAGGATCGGAGACCCAGTACTTC. Translated: CASSLSGSETQYF.

The CDR3 loop reads CAISDRTSYNEQFF. CDR3 nucleotide sequence: TGTGCCATCAGTGACCGGACTAGTTACAATGAGCAGTTCTTC. The gene calls are TRBV10-3 and TRBJ2-1; 7 bases are a match to TRBD2. The CDR3 has 14 amino acids. V dropped 3 bases and J dropped 4; count of bases not matched to a gene: 3. Germline V gene lookup returns CDR1 ENHRY and CDR2 SYGVKD.

J is TRBJ2-5 and V is TRBV5-1; 11 nucleotides agree with TRBD2. The CDR3 has 13 residues. V was pared by 6 bases and J by 7 bases, with 5 bases of the junction left unmatched. Germline lookup yields CDR1 SGHRS and CDR2 YFSETQ. DNA of the CDR3: TGCGCCAGCACACTAGCGGGAGATGGGACCCAGTACTTC. Residues: CASTLAGDGTQYF.

The chain links TRBV7-2 to TRBJ1-1; D gene uncertain. The CDR3 sequence is 16 residues long. V lost 0 bases to trimming and J lost 1 base, with 12 bases between them. Germline CDR1 reads SGHTA; CDR2 reads FQGNSA. CDR3 in DNA: TGTGCCAGCAGCTTAGCGACGCTTTTCTGGAACACTGAAGCTTTCTTT. Its translation: CASSLATLFWNTEAFF.

This chain joins TRBV5-1 and TRBJ1-1; TRBD1 matches 7 bases. CDR1 and CDR2 (germline): SGHRS, YFSETQ. V lost 7 bases, J lost 1 base, and 7 bases stayed unmatched. The CDR3 runs to 14 residues. The CDR3 reads CASSGTDSNTEAFF. The CDR3 nucleotides read TGCGCCAGCTCCGGGACAGACTCGAACACTGAAGCTTTCTTT.